A single sample gave rise to the 23 T cell receptor beta chains below, sequenced in a study of identical twins (dated by TCRdb to the mid-2010s). Libraries came from 5' RACE. Sequenced on an Illumina HiSeq 2000. In TCRdb, the public reads were trimmed at Q25 with fastp and aligned with MiXCR, with productive beta chains retained. Each CDR3 protein gets just one entry, which takes the most common genes and DNA from the rows behind it. The sample table shows 15,000 to 20,000 distinct CDR3 sequences, and 69% are seen once. Together, the top ten hold 5.9% of the sample. The sequencing sample was made of memory (CD45RO+) T cells sorted from blood. What this sample's cell subset or site label stands for: CD45RO+ enriched T cells. Receptors were obtained from a woman younger than 35 in good health. This table probably holds off-target reads from a library built for another chain.

This chain links TRBV9 with TRBJ2-1, with no clear D. The CDR3 has 14 residues. Germline CDR1 reads SGDLS; CDR2 reads YYNGEE. Between the trimmed V and J ends, which lost 4 bases and 0 bases, there was a span of 8 bases. CDR3 in amino acids: CASSLLRSYNEQFF. Here the CDR3 DNA reads TGTGCCAGCAGCCTACTCCGCTCCTACAATGAGCAGTTCTTC.

This clonotype came up a few times. Here the CDR3 reads CASRYTVGTTRTDTQYF. The CDR3 DNA is TGTGCCAGCAGATATACCGTTGGGACTACTCGCACAGATACGCAGTATTTT. V usage is TRBV6-2 or TRBV6-3 and J usage is TRBJ2-3; 7 bases are shared with TRBD2. The CDR3 is made up of 17 amino acids. The germline V gene encodes CDR1 MNHEY and CDR2 SVGEGT. V lost 6 bases and J lost 1; bases outside the gene matches: 13.

The rearrangement joins TRBV29-1 to TRBJ2-1, with 11 bases lining up with TRBD2. The junction had 3 bases not matched to a gene; V was cut back by 5 bases and J by 9 bases. Germline CDR1 reads SQVTM; CDR2 reads ANQGSEA. There are 12 residues in the CDR3. As DNA, the CDR3 is TGCAGCGTTTACCTAGCGGGAGGTGAGCAGTTCTTC. It codes for CSVYLAGGEQFF.

This clonotype was seen more than once but under ten times. The chain links TRBV11-1 to TRBJ1-1; perhaps TRBD1 as D (6 bases). Trimming removed 2 bases from V and 3 bases from J, with 13 bases in between. This CDR3 has 15 amino acids. CDR1 and CDR2 (germline): SGHAT, FQDESV (reference sequence). The CDR3 sequence: CASSLTGQSHTEAFF. Here the CDR3 DNA reads TGTGCCAGCAGCTTAACCGGACAGTCTCACACTGAAGCTTTCTTT.

This chain uses TRBV5-4 with TRBJ2-3; D possibly corresponds to TRBD1 (6 bases). Germline V gene sequence: CDR1 SGHNT, CDR2 YYREEE (reference sequence). Trimming took off 2 bases at V and 5 bases at J, with 12 bases between the two ends. The CDR3 runs to 14 residues. This chain's CDR3 is CASSLFARGDTQYF. CDR3 bases: TGTGCCAGCAGCTTATTTGCCAGGGGAGATACGCAGTATTTT.

This clonotype occurred a few times. The rearrangement joins TRBV20-1 to TRBJ2-5; 13 bases fit TRBD2. There are 15 residues in the CDR3. The ends lost 5 bases at V and 4 bases at J; junction bases unmatched: 7. Germline-derived CDR1 and CDR2 are DFQATT and SNEGSKA (reference sequence). CDR3 nucleotides: TGCAGTGCTGCCCCCGGACTAGCGGGAGTAGAGACCCAGTACTTC. It yields the protein CSAAPGLAGVETQYF.

This clonotype was observed a few times. Since no conserved phenylalanine or tryptophan closes the CDR3, a read error is the likely cause. It is unclear where the CDR3 begins or ends on the DNA, so no DNA is shown, and the CDR3 is as TCRdb lists it. The chain is built from TRBV30 and TRBJ1-1; the table assigns TRBD1, which was not confirmed against the DNA. The germline V gene encodes CDR1 GTSNPN and CDR2 SVGIG (reference sequence). 9 amino acids form the CDR3, both terminal residues included. CDR3 amino acids: CAWIPPGPV.

The V gene is TRBV19, the J gene TRBJ2-5; TRBD1 aligns across 8 bases. Germline values: CDR1 LNHDA, CDR2 SQIVND (reference sequence). Trimming removed 4 bases from V and 4 bases from J; junction bases left unmatched: 2. CDR3 length: 13 amino acids. The CDR3 loop is CASSTDRGETQYF. In DNA, the CDR3 is TGTGCCAGTAGTACTGACAGGGGAGAGACCCAGTACTTC.

Only a few counts were recorded for this clonotype. V and J are TRBV20-1 and TRBJ1-6, with TRBD1 as a possible D gene (5 bases). The CDR3 is 14 amino acids. V was cut by 4 bases and J by 9 bases, with 16 bases left in between. Looked up from germline, CDR1 is DFQATT and CDR2 is SNEGSKA (reference sequence). The CDR3 nucleotides are TGCAGTGCTATTTCCCGGGACTGGTTTTCACCCCTCCACTTT. This sequence encodes CSAISRDWFSPLHF.

CDR3 region: CASRPRGQGTGELFF. CDR3 in DNA: TGTGCCAGCAGACCCCGAGGGCAGGGGACCGGGGAGCTGTTTTTT. The chain recombines TRBV2 with TRBJ2-2; D is perhaps TRBD1 (6 bases). Per the germline V gene, CDR1 is SNHLY and CDR2 is FYNNEI. The germline V and J ends were trimmed by 6 bases and 5 bases, with 16 bases remaining between them. The CDR3 is made up of 15 amino acids.

J is TRBJ2-3 and V is TRBV7-1, with no clear D. TRBV7-1 is an ORF; its function is uncertain. The V end was cut by 1 base, the J end by 4 bases, with 3 bases between. The CDR3 runs to 12 residues. The CDR3 protein is CASSSDSDTQYF. The CDR3 DNA reads as TGTGCCAGCAGCTCAGACTCAGATACGCAGTATTTT.

The V gene is TRBV18, the J gene TRBJ2-3; 7 nucleotides align to TRBD2. Trimming cost V 2 bases and J 8 bases; bases outside gene matches: 7. Germline CDR1 reads KGHSH; CDR2 reads LQKENI. CDR3 length: 14 amino acids. The CDR3 sequence: CASSPGRGEVTQYF. The CDR3 DNA reads TGTGCCAGCTCACCAGGACGGGGGGAAGTTACGCAGTATTTT.

The chain joins TRBV10-3 to TRBJ2-3; D remains unclear. The CDR3 extends over 14 amino acids. The V end lost 3 bases, the J end lost 1 base, and 8 bases lay between the germline ends. Per germline, CDR1 ENHRY and CDR2 SYGVKD. The CDR3 region has the DNA TGTGCCATCAGTGACGACGGAGGCACAGATACGCAGTATTTT. It specifies CAISDDGGTDTQYF.

CDR3 DNA sequence: TGCGCCAGCAGCCCGGTGGAGGGAGCCAAAAACATTCAGTACTTC. Protein product: CASSPVEGAKNIQYF. The genes are TRBV5-1 and TRBJ2-4, with D possibly matching TRBD2 (6 bases). The CDR3 sequence is 15 residues long. The V end lost 4 bases, the J end lost 0 bases, and 11 bases lay between the germline ends. In germline, CDR1 is SGHRS, CDR2 YFSETQ.

This clonotype was seen just once. The chain uses TRBV11-3 and TRBJ2-2; no reliable D call. The CDR3 loop spans 18 amino acids. The germline V and J ends were trimmed by 3 bases and 1 base, with 18 bases remaining between them. Looked up from germline, CDR1 is SGHNT and CDR2 is YENEEA. The CDR3 here is CASSFDGGPALNTGELFF. CDR3 DNA sequence: TGTGCCAGCAGCTTTGACGGTGGCCCAGCCCTGAACACCGGGGAGCTGTTTTTT.

The chain links TRBV3-1 to TRBJ2-1; TRBD2 aligns across 9 bases. V was pared by 4 bases and J by 8 bases, with 9 bases of the junction left unmatched. This CDR3 contains 15 residues. Germline V gene data show CDR1 as LGHDT and CDR2 as YNNKEL (reference sequence). In nucleotides, the CDR3 is TGTGCCAGCAGCCCCGGGGGCGGGAGGGTCGATGAGCAGTTCTTC. Translated: CASSPGGGRVDEQFF.

This sequence joins TRBV7-2 and TRBJ2-1; D uncertain. The CDR3 is made up of 13 amino acids. The germline V gene encodes CDR1 SGHTA and CDR2 FQGNSA. Between the trimmed V and J ends, which lost 4 bases and 0 bases, there was a span of 4 bases. CDR3 residues: CASSYSSYNEQFF. CDR3 coding DNA: TGTGCCAGCAGCTATTCCTCCTACAATGAGCAGTTCTTC. Using reference TRBV7-2 and TRBJ2-1 for the parts outside the CDR3, the full variable domain is GAGVSQSPSNKVTEKGKDVELRCDPISGHTALYWYRQSLGQGLEFLIYFQGNSAPDKSGLPSDRFSAERTGGSVSTLTIQRTQQEDSAVYLCASSYSSYNEQFFGPGTRLTVL.

The chain combines TRBV13 with TRBJ2-4, with a tentative D call TRBD1 (5 bases). The CDR3 totals 13 residues. The germline V gene has CDR1 PRHDT and CDR2 FYEKMQ (reference sequence). V was clipped by 7 bases and J by 8 bases, with 15 bases between them. The CDR3 coding sequence is TGTGCCAGCAAAGTCCTCTCCAGGGACATTCAGTACTTC. Translating it yields CASKVLSRDIQYF.

Only a few counts were recorded for this clonotype. The chain is built from TRBV11-1 and TRBJ2-7; D remains unclear. The germline gives CDR1 SGHAT, CDR2 FQDESV (reference sequence). The V gene lost 1 base and the J gene lost 1 base, with 5 bases spanning the gap. The CDR3 totals 13 residues. CDR3 nucleotide sequence: TGTGCCAGCAGCTTAGTGCCTTCCTACGAGCAGTACTTC. Protein sequence: CASSLVPSYEQYF.

V usage is TRBV15 and J usage is TRBJ2-7; D possibly corresponds to TRBD1 (5 bases). This CDR3 spans 14 amino acids. Trimming removed 3 bases at V and 2 bases at J, with 11 bases between. Per germline, CDR1 LNHNV and CDR2 YYDKDF (reference sequence). CDR3 protein: CATSRDIATYEQYF. CDR3 coding DNA: TGTGCCACCAGCAGGGACATCGCCACCTACGAGCAGTACTTC.

The V call is TRBV6-4, the J call TRBJ2-3; no definite D call. The CDR3 has 15 amino acids. Between the trimmed V and J ends, which lost 0 bases and 0 bases, there was a span of 7 bases. Germline CDR1 MRHNA, CDR2 SNTAGT. The CDR3 loop is CASSDSRSSTDTQYF. The DNA for the CDR3 is TGTGCCAGCAGTGACTCCAGATCTAGCACAGATACGCAGTATTTT.

The rearrangement uses TRBV7-3 and TRBJ2-3; unclear D gene. There are 15 residues in the CDR3. From germline, CDR1 is SGHTA and CDR2 FQGTGA. Trimming stripped 2 bases from V and 6 bases from J, with 15 bases between. The CDR3 reads CASSLGPTPGDTQYF. In DNA form, the CDR3 reads TGTGCCAGCAGCTTAGGACCAACACCCGGGGATACGCAGTATTTT.

In this sample, this clonotype turned up once. The chain is built from TRBV6-1 and TRBJ1-6, with TRBD1 as a possible D gene (5 bases). This CDR3 region has 15 residues. Looked up from germline, CDR1 is MNHNS and CDR2 is SASEGT. Between the trimmed V and J ends, which lost 6 bases and 10 bases, there was a span of 19 bases. The CDR3 protein is CASSHVEGLGSPLHF. The CDR3 bases are TGTGCCAGCAGCCACGTTGAGGGGCTTGGATCACCCCTCCACTTT.